This T cell receptor (beta chain) originates from a study of early T cells in non-severe SARS-CoV-2 infection. For the study at large: Alpha and beta chains were unpaired, from unsorted whole-blood bulk RNA.

This clonotype was found many times. Its antigen is unknown. Study findings and constraints: VDJdb matches were skewed toward anti-spike CD8 T cell responses.

Unique molecular identifiers were attached to individual cDNA molecules. TCRdb re-called the 5' RACE reads through MiXCR, storing one row per CDR3 protein. The sample carries about 57,000 distinct CDR3 sequences, over 10% recorded once. Source material: whole blood. This receptor was identified in an adult who was a healthcare worker with PCR-confirmed SARS-CoV-2 infection or an uninfected control (not recorded which).

In DNA, the CDR3 is TGTGCCAGCAGCTTAGGGGCGAACACTGAAGCTTTCTTT. It codes for CASSLGANTEAFF. This rearrangement joins TRBV7-3 to TRBJ1-1, with D possibly being TRBD1 (5 bases). This CDR3 has 13 residues. With 2 bases removed from V and 1 base from J, the gap between germline ends came to 5 bases. The germline V gene has CDR1 SGHTA and CDR2 FQGTGA.